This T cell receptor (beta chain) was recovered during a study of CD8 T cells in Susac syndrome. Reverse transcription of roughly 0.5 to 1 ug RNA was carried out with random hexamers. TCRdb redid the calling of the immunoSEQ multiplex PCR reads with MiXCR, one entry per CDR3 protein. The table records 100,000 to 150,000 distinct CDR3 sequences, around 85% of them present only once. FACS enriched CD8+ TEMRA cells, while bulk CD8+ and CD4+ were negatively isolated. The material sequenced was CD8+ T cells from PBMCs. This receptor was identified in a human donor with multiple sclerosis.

The CDR3, as DNA: TGTGCCAGCAGTTTATGGGGGGCGCATGGTGAGCAGTTCTTC. Amino acids: CASSLWGAHGEQFF. V is TRBV28 and J is TRBJ2-1; D possibly corresponds to TRBD1 (6 bases). The CDR3 runs to 14 residues. V was pared by 0 bases and J by 9 bases, with 12 bases between. From germline, CDR1 is MDHEN and CDR2 SYDVKM.